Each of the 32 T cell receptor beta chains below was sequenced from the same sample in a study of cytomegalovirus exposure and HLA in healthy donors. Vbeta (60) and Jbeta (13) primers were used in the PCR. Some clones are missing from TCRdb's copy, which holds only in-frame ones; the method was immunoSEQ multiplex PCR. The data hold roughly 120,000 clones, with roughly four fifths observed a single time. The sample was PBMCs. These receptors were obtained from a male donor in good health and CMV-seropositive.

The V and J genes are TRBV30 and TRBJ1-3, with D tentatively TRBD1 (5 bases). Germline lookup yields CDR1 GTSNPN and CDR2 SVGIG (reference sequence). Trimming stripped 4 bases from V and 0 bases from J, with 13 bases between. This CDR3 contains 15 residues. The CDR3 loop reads CAWINRGSSGNTIYF. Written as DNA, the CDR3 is TGTGCCTGGATCAATCGGGGGTCCTCTGGAAACACCATATATTTT.

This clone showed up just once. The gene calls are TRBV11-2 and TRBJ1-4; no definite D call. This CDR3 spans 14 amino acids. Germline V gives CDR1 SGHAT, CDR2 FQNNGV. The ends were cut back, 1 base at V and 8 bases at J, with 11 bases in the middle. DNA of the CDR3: TGTGCCAGCAGCTTAGGGGCCGGGAGAGAAAAACTGTTTTTT. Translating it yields CASSLGAGREKLFF.

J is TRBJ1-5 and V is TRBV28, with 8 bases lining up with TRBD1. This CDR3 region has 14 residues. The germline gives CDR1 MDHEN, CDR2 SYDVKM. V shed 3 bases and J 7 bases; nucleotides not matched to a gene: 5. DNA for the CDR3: TGTGCCAGCAGTTTGACAGGGGCAGTGCAGCCCCAGCATTTT. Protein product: CASSLTGAVQPQHF.

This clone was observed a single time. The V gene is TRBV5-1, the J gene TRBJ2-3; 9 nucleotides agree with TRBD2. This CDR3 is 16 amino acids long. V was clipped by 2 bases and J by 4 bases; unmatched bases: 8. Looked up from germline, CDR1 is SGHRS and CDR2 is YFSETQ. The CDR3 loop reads CASSFLGLAGPDTQYF. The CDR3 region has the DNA TGCGCCAGCAGCTTTTTGGGACTAGCCGGGCCAGATACGCAGTATTTT.

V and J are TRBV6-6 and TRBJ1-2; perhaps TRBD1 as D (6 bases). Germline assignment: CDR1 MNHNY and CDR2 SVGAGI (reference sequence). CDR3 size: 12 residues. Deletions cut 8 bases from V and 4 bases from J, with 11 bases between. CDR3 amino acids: CASDDRIYGYTF. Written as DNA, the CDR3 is TGTGCCAGCGACGACAGGATCTATGGCTACACCTTC.

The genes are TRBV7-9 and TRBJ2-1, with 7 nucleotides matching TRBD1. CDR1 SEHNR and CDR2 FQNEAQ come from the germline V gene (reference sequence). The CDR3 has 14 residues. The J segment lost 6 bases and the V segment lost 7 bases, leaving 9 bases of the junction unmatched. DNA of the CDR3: TGTGCCAGCACATCTCTTGGGACAGCCAATGAGCAGTTCTTC. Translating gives CASTSLGTANEQFF.

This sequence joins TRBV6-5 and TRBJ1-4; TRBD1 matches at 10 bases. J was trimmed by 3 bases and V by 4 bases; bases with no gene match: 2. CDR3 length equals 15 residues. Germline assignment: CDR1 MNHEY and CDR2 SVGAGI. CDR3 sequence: CASSSGTGANEKLFF. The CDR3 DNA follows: TGTGCCAGCAGTTCCGGGACAGGGGCTAATGAAAAACTGTTTTTT.

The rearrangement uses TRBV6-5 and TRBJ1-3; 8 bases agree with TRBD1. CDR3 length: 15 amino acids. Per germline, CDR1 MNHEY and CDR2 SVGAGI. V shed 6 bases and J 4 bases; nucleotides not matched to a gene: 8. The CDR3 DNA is TGTGCCAGCAGGAGGACAGGGAGCTCCGGAAACACCATATATTTT. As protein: CASRRTGSSGNTIYF.

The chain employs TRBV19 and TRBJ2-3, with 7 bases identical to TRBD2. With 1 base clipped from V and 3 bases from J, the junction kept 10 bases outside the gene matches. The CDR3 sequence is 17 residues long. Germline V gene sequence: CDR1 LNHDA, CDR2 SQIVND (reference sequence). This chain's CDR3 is CASSIGEGGPLTDTQYF. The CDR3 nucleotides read TGTGCCAGTAGTATAGGGGAGGGAGGGCCTTTGACAGATACGCAGTATTTT. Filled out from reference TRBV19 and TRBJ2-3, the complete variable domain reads DGGITQSPKYLFRKEGQNVTLSCEQNLNHDAMYWYRQDPGQGLRLIYYSQIVNDFQKGDIAEGYSVSREKKESFPLTVTSAQKNPTAFYLCASSIGEGGPLTDTQYFGPGTRLTVL.

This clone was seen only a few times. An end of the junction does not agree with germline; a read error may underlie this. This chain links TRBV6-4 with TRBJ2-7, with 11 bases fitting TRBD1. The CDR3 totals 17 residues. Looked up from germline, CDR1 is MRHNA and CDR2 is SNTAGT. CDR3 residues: CASSYSILDRGQYEQYF. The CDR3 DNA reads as TGTGCCAGCAGTTACTCGATTCTGGACAGGGGGCAATACGAGCAGTACTTC.

CDR3 amino acids: CASSLAGVVEQFF. The CDR3 DNA sequence: TGTGCCAGTAGTCTAGCGGGAGTCGTTGAGCAGTTCTTC. The chain combines TRBV19 with TRBJ2-1, with TRBD2 matching over 10 bases. Germline V gene data show CDR1 as LNHDA and CDR2 as SQIVND (reference sequence). Trimming took 5 bases from V and 9 from J; bases not matched to a gene: 4. The CDR3 spans 13 residues. Drawing the rest from reference TRBV19 and TRBJ2-1, the complete variable domain is DGGITQSPKYLFRKEGQNVTLSCEQNLNHDAMYWYRQDPGQGLRLIYYSQIVNDFQKGDIAEGYSVSREKKESFPLTVTSAQKNPTAFYLCASSLAGVVEQFFGPGTRLTVL.

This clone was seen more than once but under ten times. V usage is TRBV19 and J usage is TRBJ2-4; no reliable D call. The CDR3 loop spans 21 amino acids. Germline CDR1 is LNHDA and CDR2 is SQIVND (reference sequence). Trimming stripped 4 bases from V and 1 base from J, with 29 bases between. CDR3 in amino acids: CASSTPTFQKNAPVAKNIQYF. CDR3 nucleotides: TGTGCCAGTAGTACCCCCACGTTCCAGAAGAACGCCCCAGTGGCCAAAAACATTCAGTACTTC.

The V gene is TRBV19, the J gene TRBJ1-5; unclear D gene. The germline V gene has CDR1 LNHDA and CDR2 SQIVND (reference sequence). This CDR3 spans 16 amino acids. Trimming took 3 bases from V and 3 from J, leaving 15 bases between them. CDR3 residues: CASSIRGLSNNQPQHF. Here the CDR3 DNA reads TGTGCCAGTAGTATTAGAGGGTTATCGAACAATCAGCCCCAGCATTTT.

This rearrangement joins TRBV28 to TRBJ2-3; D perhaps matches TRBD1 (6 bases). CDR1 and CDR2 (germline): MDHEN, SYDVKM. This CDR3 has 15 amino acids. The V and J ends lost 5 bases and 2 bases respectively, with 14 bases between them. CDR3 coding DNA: TGTGCCAGCAGTACCCCACAGGGAAACACAGATACGCAGTATTTT. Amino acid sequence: CASSTPQGNTDTQYF.

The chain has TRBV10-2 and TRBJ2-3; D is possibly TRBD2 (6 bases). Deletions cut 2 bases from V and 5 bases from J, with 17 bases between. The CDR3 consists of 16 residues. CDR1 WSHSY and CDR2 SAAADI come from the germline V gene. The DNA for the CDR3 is TGCGCCAGCAGTGAGATCGGACTATCGACGGTAGATACGCAGTATTTT. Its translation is CASSEIGLSTVDTQYF.

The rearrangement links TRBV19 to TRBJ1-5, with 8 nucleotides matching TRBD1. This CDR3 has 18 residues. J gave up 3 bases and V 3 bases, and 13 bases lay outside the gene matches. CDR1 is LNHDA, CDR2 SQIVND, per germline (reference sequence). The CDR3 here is CASSMLRDRSLYNQPQHF. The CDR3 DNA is TGTGCCAGTAGTATGCTTAGGGACAGGTCCCTCTACAATCAGCCCCAGCATTTT.

The CDR3 coding sequence is TGTGCCAGCCGACTAGCGGGAGGCTACGAGCAGTACTTC. It translates to CASRLAGGYEQYF. The chain recombines TRBV6-1 with TRBJ2-7, with 13 bases matching TRBD2. Germline CDR1 reads MNHNS; CDR2 reads SASEGT. The V segment lost 8 bases and the J segment 3 bases; nucleotides outside the gene matches: 1. This CDR3 spans 13 amino acids.

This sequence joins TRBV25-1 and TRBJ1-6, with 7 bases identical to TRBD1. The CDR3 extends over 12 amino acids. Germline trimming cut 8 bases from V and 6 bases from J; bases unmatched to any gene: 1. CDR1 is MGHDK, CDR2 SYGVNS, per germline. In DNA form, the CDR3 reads TGTGCCAGCCGGGACAGTAATTCACCCCTCCACTTT. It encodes CASRDSNSPLHF.

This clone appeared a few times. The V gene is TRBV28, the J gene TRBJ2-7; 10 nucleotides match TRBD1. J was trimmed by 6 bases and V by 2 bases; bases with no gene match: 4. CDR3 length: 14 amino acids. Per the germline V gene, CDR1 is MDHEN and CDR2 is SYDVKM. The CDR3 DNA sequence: TGTGCCAGCAGTTTAGGACAGGGGGGGCTCGAGCAGTACTTC. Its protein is CASSLGQGGLEQYF.

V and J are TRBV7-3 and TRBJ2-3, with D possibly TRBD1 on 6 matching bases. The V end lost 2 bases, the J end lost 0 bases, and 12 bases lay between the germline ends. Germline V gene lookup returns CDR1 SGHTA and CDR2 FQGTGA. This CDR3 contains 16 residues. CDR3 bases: TGTGCCAGCAGCTTATGGCCAGGGGTGAGCACAGATACGCAGTATTTT. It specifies CASSLWPGVSTDTQYF.

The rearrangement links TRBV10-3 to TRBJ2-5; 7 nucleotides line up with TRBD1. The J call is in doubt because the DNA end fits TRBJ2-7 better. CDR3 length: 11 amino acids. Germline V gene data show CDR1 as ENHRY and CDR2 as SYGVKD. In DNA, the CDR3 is TGTGCCATCAGGACAGGGAACGAGCAGTACTTC. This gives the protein CAIRTGNEQYF.

The CDR3 bases are TGTGCCATCAGTCCAGGATTCAGCACAGATACGCAGTATTTT. It translates to CAISPGFSTDTQYF. This chain connects TRBV10-3 to TRBJ2-3; D gene ambiguous. From germline, CDR1 is ENHRY and CDR2 SYGVKD. The germline V and J ends were trimmed by 5 bases and 0 bases, with 9 bases remaining between them. This CDR3 spans 14 amino acids.

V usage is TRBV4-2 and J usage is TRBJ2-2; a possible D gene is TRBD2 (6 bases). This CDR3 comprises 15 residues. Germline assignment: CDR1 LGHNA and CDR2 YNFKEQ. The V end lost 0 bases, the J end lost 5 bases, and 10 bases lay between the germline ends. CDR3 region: CASSQEEGGTGELFF. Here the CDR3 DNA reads TGTGCCAGCAGCCAAGAGGAGGGCGGGACCGGGGAGCTGTTTTTT.

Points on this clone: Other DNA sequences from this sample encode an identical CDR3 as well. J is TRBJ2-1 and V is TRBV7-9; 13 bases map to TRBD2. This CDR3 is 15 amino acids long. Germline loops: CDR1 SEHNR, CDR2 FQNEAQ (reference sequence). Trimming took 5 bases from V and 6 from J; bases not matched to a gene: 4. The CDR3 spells CASSPGLAGVNEQFF. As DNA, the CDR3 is TGTGCCAGCAGCCCCGGACTAGCGGGAGTCAATGAGCAGTTCTTC.

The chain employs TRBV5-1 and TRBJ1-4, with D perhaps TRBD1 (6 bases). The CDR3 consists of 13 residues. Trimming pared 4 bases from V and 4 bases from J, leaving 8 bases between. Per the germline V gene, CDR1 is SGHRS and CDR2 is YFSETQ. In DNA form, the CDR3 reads TGCGCCAGCAGCCAGGACAGTAATGAAAAACTGTTTTTT. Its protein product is CASSQDSNEKLFF.

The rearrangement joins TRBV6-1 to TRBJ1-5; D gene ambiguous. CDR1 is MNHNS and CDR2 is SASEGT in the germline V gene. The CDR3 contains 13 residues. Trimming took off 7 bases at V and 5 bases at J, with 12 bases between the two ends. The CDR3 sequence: CASTPGRHQPQHF. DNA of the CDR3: TGTGCCAGCACCCCAGGCCGTCATCAGCCCCAGCATTTT.

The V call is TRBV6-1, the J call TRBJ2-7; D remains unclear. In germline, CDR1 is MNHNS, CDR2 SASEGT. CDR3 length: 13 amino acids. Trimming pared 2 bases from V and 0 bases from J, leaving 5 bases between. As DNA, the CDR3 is TGTGCCAGCAGTGAAAACAGCTCCTACGAGCAGTACTTC. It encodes CASSENSSYEQYF.

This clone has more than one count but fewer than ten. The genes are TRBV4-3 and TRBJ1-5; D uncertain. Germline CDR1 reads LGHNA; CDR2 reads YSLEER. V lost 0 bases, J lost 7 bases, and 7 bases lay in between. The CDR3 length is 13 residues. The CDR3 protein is CASSQEVGQPQHF. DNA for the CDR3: TGCGCCAGCAGCCAAGAGGTTGGCCAGCCCCAGCATTTT.

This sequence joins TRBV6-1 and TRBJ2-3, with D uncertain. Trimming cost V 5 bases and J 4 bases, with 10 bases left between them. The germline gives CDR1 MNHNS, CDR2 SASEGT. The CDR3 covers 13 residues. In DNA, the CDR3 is TGTGCCAGCAGTACTCCCGTCTCAGATACGCAGTATTTT. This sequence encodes CASSTPVSDTQYF.

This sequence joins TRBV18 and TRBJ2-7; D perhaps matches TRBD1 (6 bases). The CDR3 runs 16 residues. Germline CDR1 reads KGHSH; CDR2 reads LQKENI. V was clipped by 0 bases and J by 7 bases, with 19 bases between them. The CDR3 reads CASSPPGSRARGEQYF. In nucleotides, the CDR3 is TGTGCCAGCTCACCACCGGGAAGCAGGGCGAGGGGGGAGCAGTACTTC.

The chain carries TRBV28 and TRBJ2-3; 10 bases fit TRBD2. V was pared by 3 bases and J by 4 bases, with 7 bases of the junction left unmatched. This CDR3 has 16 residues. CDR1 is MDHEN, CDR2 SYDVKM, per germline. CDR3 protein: CASSFKAGGPPDTQYF. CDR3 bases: TGTGCCAGCAGTTTTAAAGCGGGAGGGCCGCCAGATACGCAGTATTTT.

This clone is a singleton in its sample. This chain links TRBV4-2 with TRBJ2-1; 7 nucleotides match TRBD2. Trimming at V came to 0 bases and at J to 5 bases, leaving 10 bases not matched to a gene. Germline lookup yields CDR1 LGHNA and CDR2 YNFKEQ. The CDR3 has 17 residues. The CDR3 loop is CASSQDPTVGGDNEQFF. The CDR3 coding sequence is TGTGCCAGCAGCCAAGACCCTACTGTGGGAGGGGACAATGAGCAGTTCTTC.